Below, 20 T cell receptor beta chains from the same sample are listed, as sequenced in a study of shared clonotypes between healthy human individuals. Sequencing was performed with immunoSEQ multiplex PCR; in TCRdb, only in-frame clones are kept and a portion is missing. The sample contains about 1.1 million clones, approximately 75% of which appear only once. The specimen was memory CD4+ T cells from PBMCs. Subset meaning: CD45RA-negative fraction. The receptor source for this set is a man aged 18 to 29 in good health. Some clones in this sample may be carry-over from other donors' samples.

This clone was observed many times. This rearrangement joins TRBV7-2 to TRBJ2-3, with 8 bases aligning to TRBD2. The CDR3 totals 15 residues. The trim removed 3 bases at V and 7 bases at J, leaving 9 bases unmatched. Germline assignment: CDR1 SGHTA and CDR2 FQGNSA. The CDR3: CASSFAGTSSNTQYF. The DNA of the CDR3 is TGTGCCAGCAGCTTCGCCGGGACTAGTTCTAATACGCAGTATTTT. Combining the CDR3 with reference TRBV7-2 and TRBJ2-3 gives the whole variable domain GAGVSQSPSNKVTEKGKDVELRCDPISGHTALYWYRQSLGQGLEFLIYFQGNSAPDKSGLPSDRFSAERTGGSVSTLTIQRTQQEDSAVYLCASSFAGTSSNTQYFGPGTRLTVL.

This chain's CDR3 is CASSLVGGTSDYEQYF. The CDR3 DNA sequence: TGTGCCAGCAGCTTGGTCGGGGGGACTAGCGACTACGAGCAGTACTTC. V is TRBV5-6 and J is TRBJ2-7; 10 positions match TRBD2. After removal of 0 bases from V and 3 bases from J, the junction contained 6 bases not matched to a gene. Germline lookup yields CDR1 SGHDT and CDR2 YYEEEE. This CDR3 comprises 16 residues.

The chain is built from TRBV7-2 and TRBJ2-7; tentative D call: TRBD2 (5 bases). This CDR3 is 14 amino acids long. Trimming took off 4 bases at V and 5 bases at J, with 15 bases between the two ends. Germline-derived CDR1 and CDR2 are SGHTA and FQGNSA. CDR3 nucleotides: TGTGCCAGCAGCTCCCGTGGGCTCGGGAACGAGCAGTACTTC. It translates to CASSSRGLGNEQYF.

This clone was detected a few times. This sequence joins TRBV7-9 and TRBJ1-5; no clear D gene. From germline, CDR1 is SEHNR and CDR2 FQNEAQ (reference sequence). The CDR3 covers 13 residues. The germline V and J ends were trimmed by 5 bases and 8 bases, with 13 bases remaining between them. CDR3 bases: TGTGCCAGCAGCCCGGTTGGCGAAGAGCCCCAGCATTTT. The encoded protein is CASSPVGEEPQHF.

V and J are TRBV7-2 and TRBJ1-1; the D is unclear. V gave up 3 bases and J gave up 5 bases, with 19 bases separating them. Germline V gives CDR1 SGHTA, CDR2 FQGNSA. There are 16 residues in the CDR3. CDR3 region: CASSFLLGSRRTEAFF. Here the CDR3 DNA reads TGTGCCAGCAGCTTTCTCCTAGGGTCGAGAAGGACTGAAGCTTTCTTT. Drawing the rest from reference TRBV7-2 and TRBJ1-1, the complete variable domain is GAGVSQSPSNKVTEKGKDVELRCDPISGHTALYWYRQSLGQGLEFLIYFQGNSAPDKSGLPSDRFSAERTGGSVSTLTIQRTQQEDSAVYLCASSFLLGSRRTEAFFGQGTRLTVV.

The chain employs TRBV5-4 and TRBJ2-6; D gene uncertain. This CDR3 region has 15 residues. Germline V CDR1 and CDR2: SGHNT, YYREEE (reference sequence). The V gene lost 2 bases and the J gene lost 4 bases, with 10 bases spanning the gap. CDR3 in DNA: TGTGCCAGCAGCTTTATAGGGCCCGGGGCCAACGTCCTGACTTTC. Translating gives CASSFIGPGANVLTF.

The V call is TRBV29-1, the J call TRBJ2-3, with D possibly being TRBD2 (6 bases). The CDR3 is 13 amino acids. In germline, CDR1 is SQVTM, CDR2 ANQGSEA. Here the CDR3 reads CSSVAGTGDTQYF. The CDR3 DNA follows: TGCAGTAGCGTGGCGGGGACTGGAGATACGCAGTATTTT.

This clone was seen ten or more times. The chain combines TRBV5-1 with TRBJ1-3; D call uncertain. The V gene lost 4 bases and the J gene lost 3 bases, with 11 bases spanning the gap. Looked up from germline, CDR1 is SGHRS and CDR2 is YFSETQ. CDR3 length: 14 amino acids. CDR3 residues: CASSVSAGGNTIYF. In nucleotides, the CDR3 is TGCGCCAGCAGCGTGAGCGCAGGTGGAAACACCATATATTTT.

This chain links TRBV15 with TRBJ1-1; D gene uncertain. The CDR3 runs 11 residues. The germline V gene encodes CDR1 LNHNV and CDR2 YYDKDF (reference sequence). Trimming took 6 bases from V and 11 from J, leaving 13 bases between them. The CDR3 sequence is CATSTFTGAFF. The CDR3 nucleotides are TGTGCCACCAGTACGTTCACTGGGGCTTTCTTT.

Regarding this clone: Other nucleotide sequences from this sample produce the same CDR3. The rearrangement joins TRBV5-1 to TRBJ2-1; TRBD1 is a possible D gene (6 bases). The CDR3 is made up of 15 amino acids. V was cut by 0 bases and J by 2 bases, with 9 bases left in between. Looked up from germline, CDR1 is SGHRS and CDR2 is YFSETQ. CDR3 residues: CASSLVGQTYNEQFF. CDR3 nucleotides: TGCGCCAGCAGCTTGGTAGGACAGACCTACAATGAGCAGTTCTTC.

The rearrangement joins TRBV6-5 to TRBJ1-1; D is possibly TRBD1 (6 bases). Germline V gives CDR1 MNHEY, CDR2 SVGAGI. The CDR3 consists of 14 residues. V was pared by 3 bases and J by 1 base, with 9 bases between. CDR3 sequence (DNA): TGTGCCAGCAGTTATCAGGGGCAGAACACTGAAGCTTTCTTT. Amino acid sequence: CASSYQGQNTEAFF.

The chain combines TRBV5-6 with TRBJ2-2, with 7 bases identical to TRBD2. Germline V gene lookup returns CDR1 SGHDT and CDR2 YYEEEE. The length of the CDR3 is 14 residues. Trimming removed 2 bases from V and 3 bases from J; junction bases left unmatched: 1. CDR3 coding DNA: TGTGCCAGCAGCTTAGGACTAGACACCGGGGAGCTGTTTTTT. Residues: CASSLGLDTGELFF. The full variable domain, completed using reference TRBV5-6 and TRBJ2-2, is DAGVTQSPTHLIKTRGQQVTLRCSPKSGHDTVSWYQQALGQGPQFIFQYYEEEERQRGNFPDRFSGHQFPNYSSELNVNALLLGDSALYLCASSLGLDTGELFFGEGSRLTVL.

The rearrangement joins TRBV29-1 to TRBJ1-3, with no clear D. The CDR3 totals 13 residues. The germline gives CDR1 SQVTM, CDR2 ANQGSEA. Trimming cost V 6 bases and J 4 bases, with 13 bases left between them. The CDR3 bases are TGCAGCGTCGGCGACATCCAAGGAAACACCATATATTTT. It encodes CSVGDIQGNTIYF.

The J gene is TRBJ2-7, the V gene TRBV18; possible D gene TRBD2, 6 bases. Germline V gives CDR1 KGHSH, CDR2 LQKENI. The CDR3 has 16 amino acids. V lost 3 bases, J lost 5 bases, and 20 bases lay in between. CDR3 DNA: TGTGCCAGCTCACCCGCCCCGGACTACCGTCCAGACGAGCAGTACTTC. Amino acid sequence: CASSPAPDYRPDEQYF.

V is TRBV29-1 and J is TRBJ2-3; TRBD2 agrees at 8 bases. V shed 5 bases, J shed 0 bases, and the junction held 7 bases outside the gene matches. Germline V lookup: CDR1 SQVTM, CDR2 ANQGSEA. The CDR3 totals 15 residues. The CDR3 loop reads CSVTGTSPSTDTQYF. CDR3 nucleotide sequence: TGCAGCGTTACCGGGACTAGTCCTAGCACAGATACGCAGTATTTT.

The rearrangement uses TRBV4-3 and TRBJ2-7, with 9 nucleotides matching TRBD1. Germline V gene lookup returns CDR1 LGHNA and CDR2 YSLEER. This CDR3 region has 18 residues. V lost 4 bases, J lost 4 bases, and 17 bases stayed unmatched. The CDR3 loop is CASSRQFSGQGLGYEQYF. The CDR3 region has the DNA TGCGCCAGCAGCCGACAGTTTTCTGGACAGGGGTTAGGTTACGAGCAGTACTTC.

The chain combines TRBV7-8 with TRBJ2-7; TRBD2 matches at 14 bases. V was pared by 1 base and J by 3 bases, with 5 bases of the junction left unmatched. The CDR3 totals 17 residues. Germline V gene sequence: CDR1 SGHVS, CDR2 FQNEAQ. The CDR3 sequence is CASSLGLGLAGVYEQYF. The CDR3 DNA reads TGTGCCAGCAGCTTAGGACTGGGACTAGCGGGGGTCTACGAGCAGTACTTC.

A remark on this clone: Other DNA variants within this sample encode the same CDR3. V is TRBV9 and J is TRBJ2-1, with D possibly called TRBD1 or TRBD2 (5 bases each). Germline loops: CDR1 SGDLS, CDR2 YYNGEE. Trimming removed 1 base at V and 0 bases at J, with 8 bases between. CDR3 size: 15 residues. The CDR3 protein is CASSVLGDSYNEQFF. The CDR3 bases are TGTGCCAGCAGCGTATTGGGGGACTCCTACAATGAGCAGTTCTTC.

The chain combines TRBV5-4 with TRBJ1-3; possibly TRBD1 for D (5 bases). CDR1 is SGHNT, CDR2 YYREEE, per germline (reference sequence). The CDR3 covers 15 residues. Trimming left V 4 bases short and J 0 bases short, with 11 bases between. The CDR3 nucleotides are TGTGCCAGCAGCCCCGGTGGGGGCTCTGGAAACACCATATATTTT. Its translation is CASSPGGGSGNTIYF.

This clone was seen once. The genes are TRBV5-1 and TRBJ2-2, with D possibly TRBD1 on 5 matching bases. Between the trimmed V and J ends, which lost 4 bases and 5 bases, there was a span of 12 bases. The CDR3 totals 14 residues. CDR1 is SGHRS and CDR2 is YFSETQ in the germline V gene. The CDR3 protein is CASSANRNTGELFF. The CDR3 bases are TGCGCCAGCAGCGCTAACAGGAATACCGGGGAGCTGTTTTTT.